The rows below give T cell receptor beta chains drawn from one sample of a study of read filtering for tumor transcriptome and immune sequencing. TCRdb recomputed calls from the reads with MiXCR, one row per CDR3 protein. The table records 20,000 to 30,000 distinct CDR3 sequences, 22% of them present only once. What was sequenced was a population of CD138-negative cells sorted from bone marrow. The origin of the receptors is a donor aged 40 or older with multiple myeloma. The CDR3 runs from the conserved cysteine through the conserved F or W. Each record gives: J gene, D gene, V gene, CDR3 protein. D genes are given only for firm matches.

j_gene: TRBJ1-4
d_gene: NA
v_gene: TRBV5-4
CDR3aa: CASSRGGGRENEKLFF

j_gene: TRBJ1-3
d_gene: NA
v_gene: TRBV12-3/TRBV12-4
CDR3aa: CASGSSGVPGNTIYF

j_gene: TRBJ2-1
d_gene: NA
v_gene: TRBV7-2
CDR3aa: CASSFRDLGNEQFF

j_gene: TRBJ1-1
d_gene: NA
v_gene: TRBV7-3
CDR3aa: CASSLRGGTEAFF

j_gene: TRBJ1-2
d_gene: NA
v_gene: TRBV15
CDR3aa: CATSRDAPSPPNYGYTF

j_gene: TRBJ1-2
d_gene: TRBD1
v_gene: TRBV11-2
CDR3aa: CASTVTGNYGYTF

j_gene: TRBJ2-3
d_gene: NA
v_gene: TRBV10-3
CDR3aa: CAISSTSPRGTDTQYF

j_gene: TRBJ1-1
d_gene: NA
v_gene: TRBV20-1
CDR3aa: CSAAYGAETEAFF

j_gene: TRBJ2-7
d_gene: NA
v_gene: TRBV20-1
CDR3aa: CSAGHYEQYF

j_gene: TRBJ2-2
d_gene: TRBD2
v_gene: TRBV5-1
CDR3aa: CASSLKLAGGSTGELFF

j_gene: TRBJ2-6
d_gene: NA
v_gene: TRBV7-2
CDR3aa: CASSGHTGSGANVLTF

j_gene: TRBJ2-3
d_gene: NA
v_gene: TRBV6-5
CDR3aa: CASRGTSYTDTQYF

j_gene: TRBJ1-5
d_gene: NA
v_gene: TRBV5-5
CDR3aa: CASSYQAGQPQHF

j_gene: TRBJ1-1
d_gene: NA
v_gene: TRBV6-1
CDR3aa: CASRRDPRNTEAFF

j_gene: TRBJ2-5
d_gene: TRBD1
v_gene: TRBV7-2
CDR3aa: CASSRTRQGGETQYF

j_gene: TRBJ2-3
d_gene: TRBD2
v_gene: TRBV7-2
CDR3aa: CASSTWGRGTDTQYF

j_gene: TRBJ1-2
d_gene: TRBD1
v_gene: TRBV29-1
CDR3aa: CSVRQGYGYTF

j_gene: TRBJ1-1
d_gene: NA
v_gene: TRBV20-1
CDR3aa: CSAIPARGKGLNTEAFF

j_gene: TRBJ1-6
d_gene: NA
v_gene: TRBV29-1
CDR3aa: CSVTGSGGNSPLHF

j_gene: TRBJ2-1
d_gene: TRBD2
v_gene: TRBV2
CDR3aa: CATPKGLAGGTRIYEQFF

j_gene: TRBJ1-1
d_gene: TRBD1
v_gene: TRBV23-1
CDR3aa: CASSRSKDRANTEAFF

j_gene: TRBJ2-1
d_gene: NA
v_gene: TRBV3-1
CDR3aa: CASSPTLDTEQFF

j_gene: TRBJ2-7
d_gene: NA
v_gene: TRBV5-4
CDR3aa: CASSVPGFEQYF

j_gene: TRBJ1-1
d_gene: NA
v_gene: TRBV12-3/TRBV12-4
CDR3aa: CASRGGGLNTEAFF

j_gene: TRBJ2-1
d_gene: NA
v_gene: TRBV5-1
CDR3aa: CASSPTGVAGRGEQFF

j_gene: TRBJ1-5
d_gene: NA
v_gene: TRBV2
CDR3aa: CASSLGTTGNQPQHF

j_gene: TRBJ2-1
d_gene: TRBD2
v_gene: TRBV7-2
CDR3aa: CASSSRGGDYNEQFF

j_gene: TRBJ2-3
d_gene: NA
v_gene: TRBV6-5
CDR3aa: CASRREDTQYF

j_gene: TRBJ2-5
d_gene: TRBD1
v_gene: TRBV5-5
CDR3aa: CASSLAGQGRGETQYF

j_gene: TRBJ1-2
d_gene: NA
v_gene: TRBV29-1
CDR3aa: CSVEDEGPFRAAF

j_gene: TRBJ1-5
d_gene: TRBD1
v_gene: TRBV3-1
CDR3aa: CASSQGQAQPQHF

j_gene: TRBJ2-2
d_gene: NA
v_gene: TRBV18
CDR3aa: CASSPAGYTGELFF

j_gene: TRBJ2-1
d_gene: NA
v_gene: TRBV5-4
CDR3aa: CASSLTPGPHNEQFF

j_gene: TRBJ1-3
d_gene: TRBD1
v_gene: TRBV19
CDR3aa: CASRPSGTAGNTIYF

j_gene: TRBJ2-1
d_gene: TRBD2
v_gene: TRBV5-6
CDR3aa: CASSNIAGSSYNEQFF